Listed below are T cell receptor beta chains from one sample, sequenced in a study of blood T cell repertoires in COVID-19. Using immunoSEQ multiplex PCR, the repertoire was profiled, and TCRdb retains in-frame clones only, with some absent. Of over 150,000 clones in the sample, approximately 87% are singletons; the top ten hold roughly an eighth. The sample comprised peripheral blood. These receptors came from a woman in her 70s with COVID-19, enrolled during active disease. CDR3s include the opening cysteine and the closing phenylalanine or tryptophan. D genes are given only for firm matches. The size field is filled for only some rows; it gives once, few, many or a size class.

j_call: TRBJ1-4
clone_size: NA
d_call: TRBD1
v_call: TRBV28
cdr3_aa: CASSLTGNDEKLFF
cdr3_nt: TGTGCCAGCAGTTTGACAGGGAACGATGAAAAACTGTTTTTT

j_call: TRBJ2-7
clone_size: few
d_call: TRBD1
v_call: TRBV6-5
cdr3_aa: CASSYSVGQGTYEQYF
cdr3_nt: TGTGCCAGCAGTTACTCGGTCGGACAGGGGACCTACGAGCAGTACTTC

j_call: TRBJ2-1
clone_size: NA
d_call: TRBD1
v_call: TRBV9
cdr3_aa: CASSDKDRGQYNEQFF
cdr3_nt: TGTGCCAGCAGCGATAAAGACAGGGGGCAATACAATGAGCAGTTCTTC

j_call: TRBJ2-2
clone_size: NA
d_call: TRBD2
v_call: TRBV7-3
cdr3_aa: CASSLSAPSLGLAGNAGELFF
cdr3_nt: TGTGCCAGCAGCTTATCGGCCCCCTCCCTGGGACTAGCGGGGAACGCCGGGGAGCTGTTTTTT

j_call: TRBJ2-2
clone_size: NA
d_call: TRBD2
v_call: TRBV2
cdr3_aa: CASGLAGGGTGELFF
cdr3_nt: TGTGCCAGCGGCTTAGCGGGAGGGGGCACCGGGGAGCTGTTTTTT

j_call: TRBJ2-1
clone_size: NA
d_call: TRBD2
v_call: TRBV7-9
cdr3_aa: CASSLAAGLAGNEQFF
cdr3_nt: TGTGCCAGCAGCTTAGCCGCGGGACTAGCGGGTAATGAGCAGTTCTTC

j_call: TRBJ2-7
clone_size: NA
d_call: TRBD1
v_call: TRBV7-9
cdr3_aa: CASSFPGGSYEQYF
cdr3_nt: TGTGCCAGCAGCTTCCCAGGGGGCTCCTACGAGCAGTACTTC

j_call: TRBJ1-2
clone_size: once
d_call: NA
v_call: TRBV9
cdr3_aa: CASGGGIYGYTF
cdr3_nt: TGTGCCAGCGGTGGAGGAATCTATGGCTACACCTTC

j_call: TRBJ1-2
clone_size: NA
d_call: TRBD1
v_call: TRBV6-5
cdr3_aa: CASIRGGTGAYGYTF
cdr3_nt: TGTGCCAGCATCCGCGGAGGGACAGGGGCTTATGGCTACACCTTC

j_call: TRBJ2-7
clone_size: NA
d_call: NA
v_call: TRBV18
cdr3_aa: CASSPQAPTNEQYF
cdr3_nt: TGTGCCAGCTCACCTCAGGCCCCGACCAACGAGCAGTACTTC

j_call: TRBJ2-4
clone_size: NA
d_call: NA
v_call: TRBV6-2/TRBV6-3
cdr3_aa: CASSYSKGISIQYF
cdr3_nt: TGTGCCAGCAGTTACTCGAAGGGGATTAGCATTCAGTACTTC

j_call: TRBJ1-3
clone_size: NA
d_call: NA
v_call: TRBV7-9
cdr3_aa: CASERGGTGNTIYF
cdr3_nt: TGTGCCAGCGAGAGGGGGGGCACTGGAAACACCATATATTTT

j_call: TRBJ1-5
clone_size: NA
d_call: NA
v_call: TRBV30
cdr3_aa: CAWSGRGDQPQHF
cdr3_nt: TGTGCCTGGAGTGGGAGGGGCGATCAGCCCCAGCATTTT

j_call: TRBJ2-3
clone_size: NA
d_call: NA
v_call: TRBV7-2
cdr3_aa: CASSDQGPDTQYF
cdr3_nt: TGTGCCAGCAGCGACCAGGGTCCAGATACGCAGTATTTT

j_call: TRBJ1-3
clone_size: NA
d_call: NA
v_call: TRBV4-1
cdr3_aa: CASSQDGISGNTIYF
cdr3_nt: TGCGCCAGCAGCCAGGACGGGATCTCTGGAAACACCATATATTTT

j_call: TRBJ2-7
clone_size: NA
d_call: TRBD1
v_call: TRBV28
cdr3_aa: CASRGDSSYEQYF
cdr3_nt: TGTGCCAGCAGGGGGGACAGTTCCTACGAGCAGTACTTC

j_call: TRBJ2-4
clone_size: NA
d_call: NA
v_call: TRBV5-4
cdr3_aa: CASSLASGIAKNIQYF
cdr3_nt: TGTGCCAGCAGCTTGGCCTCGGGAATAGCCAAAAACATTCAGTACTTC

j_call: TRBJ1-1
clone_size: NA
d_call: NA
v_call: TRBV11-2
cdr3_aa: CASTPYAGSMNTEAFF
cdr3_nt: TGTGCCAGCACCCCATACGCGGGATCCATGAACACTGAAGCTTTCTTT

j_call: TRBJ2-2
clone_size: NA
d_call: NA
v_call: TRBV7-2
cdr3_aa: CASSLLARAGGELFF
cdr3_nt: TGTGCCAGCAGCTTATTGGCCAGGGCTGGCGGGGAGCTGTTTTTT

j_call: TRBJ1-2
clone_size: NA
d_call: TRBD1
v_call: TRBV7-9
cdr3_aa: CASSLVGGQLGGYTF
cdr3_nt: TGTGCCAGCAGCTTAGTAGGGGGACAGCTGGGAGGCTACACCTTC